The 25 T cell receptor beta chains given below trace back to one sample, sequenced in a study of tissue T cells after allogeneic stem cell transplantation. The assay was immunoSEQ multiplex PCR, and TCRdb's table has in-frame clones only and misses some. Among about 26,000 clones listed, about 89% were seen once. The sample was blood, taken before transplantation. These receptors were obtained from a male donor aged 60 or over who later had graft-versus-host disease after an allogeneic stem cell transplant.

This clone was seen a few times. The chain links TRBV7-3 to TRBJ2-7, with 7 bases aligning to TRBD2. This CDR3 is 13 amino acids long. J gave up 8 bases and V 5 bases, and 9 bases lay outside the gene matches. The germline V gene encodes CDR1 SGHTA and CDR2 FQGTGA. CDR3 protein: CASSPGTNSKQYF. The CDR3 coding sequence is TGTGCCAGCAGCCCCGGGACTAACTCCAAGCAGTACTTC.

The V gene is TRBV10-1, the J gene TRBJ1-2; the D is unclear. The CDR3 runs 13 residues. Germline CDR1 reads WNHNN; CDR2 reads SYGVQD (reference sequence). V was cut by 10 bases and J by 7 bases, with 19 bases left in between. CDR3 in amino acids: CATSAEAVGGYTF. In DNA, the CDR3 is TGCGCCACCTCGGCCGAGGCCGTGGGTGGCTACACCTTC.

J is TRBJ2-1 and V is TRBV4-1; TRBD2 agrees at 7 bases. Unmatched junction bases numbered 7, after V lost 0 bases and J lost 2 bases. Per germline, CDR1 MGHRA and CDR2 YSYEKL. The CDR3 sequence is 17 residues long. The CDR3: CASSQDMRGRTYNEQFF. DNA for the CDR3: TGCGCCAGCAGCCAAGACATGCGGGGGAGAACCTACAATGAGCAGTTCTTC.

The J gene is TRBJ2-3, the V gene TRBV3-1 (or the pseudogene TRBV3-2); TRBD2 is a possible D gene (5 bases). CDR1 and CDR2 (germline): LGHDT, YNNKEL (reference sequence). V lost 6 bases and J 1 base, leaving 17 bases between the germline ends. The CDR3 spans 16 residues. Here the CDR3 DNA reads TGTGCCAGCAGTCCATCGGGCGCGGGTCGCACAGATACGCAGTATTTT. It is translated as CASSPSGAGRTDTQYF.

This clone showed up just a few times. V usage is TRBV11-2 and J usage is TRBJ1-2; D gene uncertain. CDR3 size: 15 residues. Deletions cut 4 bases from V and 2 bases from J, with 14 bases between. In germline, CDR1 is SGHAT, CDR2 FQNNGV. The CDR3 sequence: CASSSLRRENYGYTF. The DNA of the CDR3 is TGTGCCAGCAGCTCCCTCAGAAGGGAGAACTATGGCTACACCTTC.

J is TRBJ2-5 and V is TRBV2; tentative D call: TRBD2 (6 bases). V dropped 4 bases and J dropped 14 bases, with 20 bases sitting between them. Looked up from germline, CDR1 is SNHLY and CDR2 is FYNNEI. The CDR3 consists of 13 residues. The CDR3 reads CASSGDSATRLYF. The CDR3 bases are TGTGCCAGCAGTGGGGACTCCGCCACACGCCTTTACTTC. Based on the CDR3 plus reference TRBV2 and TRBJ2-5, the full variable domain is EPEVTQTPSHQVTQMGQEVILRCVPISNHLYFYWYRQILGQKVEFLVSFYNNEISEKSEIFDDQFSVERPDGSNFTLKIRSTKLEDSAMYFCASSGDSATRLYFGPGTRLLVL.

The CDR3 region has the DNA TGTGCCAGCAATAACCAGGTATTGAATGAGCAGTTCTTC. Protein product: CASNNQVLNEQFF. The genes are TRBV6-5 and TRBJ2-1, with D unresolved. Deletions cut 7 bases from V and 7 bases from J, with 14 bases between. There are 13 residues in the CDR3. The germline CDR1 and CDR2 sequences are MNHEY and SVGAGI.

The chain employs TRBV7-9 and TRBJ2-7; 7 nucleotides agree with TRBD1. Germline CDR1 reads SEHNR; CDR2 reads FQNEAQ (reference sequence). The J segment lost 2 bases and the V segment lost 5 bases, leaving 6 bases of the junction unmatched. This CDR3 is built from 14 residues. The CDR3 nucleotides read TGTGCCAGCAGCCCCTCTACAGGGGCCTACGAGCAGTACTTC. Translating it yields CASSPSTGAYEQYF.

The chain combines TRBV20-1 with TRBJ1-1; D perhaps matches TRBD1 (5 bases). The CDR3 spans 11 residues. The ends were cut back, 3 bases at V and 5 bases at J, with 7 bases in the middle. Per the germline V gene, CDR1 is DFQATT and CDR2 is SNEGSKA (reference sequence). The CDR3 reads CSARGDTEAFF. The CDR3 DNA follows: TGCAGTGCTAGGGGGGATACTGAAGCTTTCTTT.

In this sample, this clone turned up once. The V and J genes are TRBV20-1 and TRBJ2-3, with D perhaps TRBD2 (5 bases). The V and J ends lost 3 bases and 4 bases respectively, with 8 bases between them. CDR3 size: 12 residues. CDR1 is DFQATT and CDR2 is SNEGSKA in the germline V gene (reference sequence). The CDR3 is CSASWTADTQYF. Here the CDR3 DNA reads TGCAGTGCTAGTTGGACTGCAGATACGCAGTATTTT.

The rearrangement links TRBV3-1 (or the pseudogene TRBV3-2) to TRBJ2-3; D not certain. Germline V gene sequence: CDR1 LGHDT, CDR2 YNNKEL (reference sequence). CDR3 length: 14 residues. V was shortened by 4 bases and J by 1 base, with 9 bases between the two germline ends. CDR3 region: CASSPTWRTDTQYF. CDR3 nucleotide sequence: TGTGCCAGCAGCCCCACTTGGCGCACAGATACGCAGTATTTT.

The chain uses TRBV6-2 or TRBV6-3 and TRBJ2-5; D may be TRBD1 or TRBD2 (5 bases each). This CDR3 is built from 14 residues. The V end was cut by 4 bases, the J end by 8 bases, with 17 bases between. CDR1 is MNHEY and CDR2 is SVGEGT in the germline V gene. In nucleotides, the CDR3 is TGTGCCAGCAGTTCCCGGGACCGAGAAAACACCCAGTACTTC. Translated, it gives CASSSRDRENTQYF.

V and J are TRBV5-1 and TRBJ1-4; TRBD1 agrees at 7 bases. Germline V lookup: CDR1 SGHRS, CDR2 YFSETQ. CDR3 length: 14 residues. After removal of 4 bases from V and 2 bases from J, the junction contained 2 bases not matched to a gene. CDR3 DNA: TGCGCCAGCAGCGTGGGACAGACTAATGAAAAACTGTTTTTT. It specifies CASSVGQTNEKLFF.

This rearrangement joins TRBV30 to TRBJ2-1; perhaps TRBD2 as D (5 bases). From germline, CDR1 is GTSNPN and CDR2 SVGIG (reference sequence). This CDR3 comprises 16 residues. V gave up 2 bases and J gave up 2 bases, with 16 bases separating them. The CDR3 protein is CAWSRNRGNTYNEQFF. Here the CDR3 DNA reads TGTGCCTGGAGTCGGAACCGGGGAAATACCTACAATGAGCAGTTCTTC.

In this sample, this clone turned up once. The rearrangement joins TRBV3-1 (or the pseudogene TRBV3-2) to TRBJ2-5, with 8 bases that match TRBD2. CDR1 and CDR2 from the germline V gene are LGHDT and YNNKEL (reference sequence). CDR3 length equals 13 residues. J lost 5 bases, V lost 4 bases, and 3 bases had no gene match. The DNA for the CDR3 is TGTGCCAGCAGCCGCTTAGCGGGGGAGACCCAGTACTTC. This gives the protein CASSRLAGETQYF.

The chain combines TRBV4-3 with TRBJ1-1; no clear D. Trimming removed 1 base at V and 0 bases at J, with 9 bases between. The V gene's germline CDR1 is LGHNA and CDR2 YSLEER. CDR3 length: 15 residues. The CDR3 region is CASSQGLGVNTEAFF. The CDR3 bases are TGCGCCAGCAGCCAAGGATTGGGAGTGAACACTGAAGCTTTCTTT.

V and J are TRBV7-2 and TRBJ2-1, with 7 bases matching TRBD2. The CDR3 is 13 amino acids. The V segment lost 5 bases and the J segment 6 bases; nucleotides outside the gene matches: 4. From germline, CDR1 is SGHTA and CDR2 FQGNSA. The CDR3 region has the DNA TGTGCCAGCAGCGGGAGGGCCGTCAATGAGCAGTTCTTC. It encodes CASSGRAVNEQFF. The variable domain in full, with the rest retrieved from reference TRBV7-2 and TRBJ2-1, is GAGVSQSPSNKVTEKGKDVELRCDPISGHTALYWYRQSLGQGLEFLIYFQGNSAPDKSGLPSDRFSAERTGGSVSTLTIQRTQQEDSAVYLCASSGRAVNEQFFGPGTRLTVL.

The chain uses TRBV4-2 and TRBJ1-3; TRBD1 might be the D (6 bases). V was clipped by 4 bases and J by 2 bases, with 9 bases between them. CDR1 and CDR2 (germline): LGHNA, YNFKEQ. CDR3 size: 14 residues. CDR3 coding DNA: TGTGCCAGCAGCCCACAGGGAACTGGAAACACCATATATTTT. Amino acids: CASSPQGTGNTIYF.

The chain links TRBV11-2 to TRBJ2-7, with 8 bases identical to TRBD1. Germline lookup yields CDR1 SGHAT and CDR2 FQNNGV. CDR3 length equals 17 residues. J was trimmed by 0 bases and V by 1 base; bases with no gene match: 8. The CDR3 region has the DNA TGTGCCAGCAGCTTAGTATCCGGACAGGGAAGCTCCTACGAGCAGTACTTC. It specifies CASSLVSGQGSSYEQYF.

The chain is built from TRBV12-3 or TRBV12-4 and TRBJ2-2; no firm D call. Trimming took off 6 bases at V and 5 bases at J, with 4 bases between the two ends. The CDR3 extends over 11 amino acids. CDR3 residues: CASRGTGELFF. The CDR3 nucleotides read TGTGCCAGCAGGGGGACCGGGGAGCTGTTTTTT.

This chain connects TRBV28 to TRBJ2-7; D could derive from TRBD1 or TRBD2 (5 bases each). The CDR3 covers 15 residues. The germline gives CDR1 MDHEN, CDR2 SYDVKM. Trimming left V 8 bases short and J 4 bases short, with 21 bases between. DNA for the CDR3: TGTGCCAGCCTCACGGGACCGGGGAGTGGGTACGAGCAGTACTTC. Translated, it gives CASLTGPGSGYEQYF.

This rearrangement joins TRBV19 to TRBJ1-1; D is perhaps TRBD1 (6 bases). V was trimmed by 1 base and J by 5 bases, leaving 11 bases between them. The CDR3 totals 14 residues. From germline, CDR1 is LNHDA and CDR2 SQIVND (reference sequence). CDR3 in amino acids: CASSIGVGATEAFF. CDR3 DNA: TGTGCCAGTAGTATAGGGGTGGGGGCAACTGAAGCTTTCTTT.

CDR3 DNA: TGTGCCAGCAGTCCAGGACAGGGAACCGTCACAGATACGCAGTATTTT. Translating it yields CASSPGQGTVTDTQYF. The V gene is TRBV27, the J gene TRBJ2-3, with 8 nucleotides matching TRBD1. CDR1 and CDR2 from the germline V gene are MNHEY and SMNVEV (reference sequence). V shed 5 bases, J shed 2 bases, and the junction held 9 bases outside the gene matches. This CDR3 has 16 amino acids.

V usage is TRBV7-6 and J usage is TRBJ2-5, with D maybe TRBD1 (5 bases). The ends were cut back, 4 bases at V and 6 bases at J, with 27 bases in the middle. Germline V gives CDR1 SGHVS, CDR2 FNYEAQ. This CDR3 has 18 residues. DNA for the CDR3: TGTGCCAGCAGCTCAGTGGGTTTGACCAGGGAAGTCAGAAAGACCCAGTACTTC. The encoded protein is CASSSVGLTREVRKTQYF.

This chain links TRBV11-3 with TRBJ2-5, with D perhaps matching TRBD2 (7 bases). CDR3 length equals 15 residues. V gave up 1 base and J gave up 5 bases, with 14 bases separating them. CDR1 is SGHNT, CDR2 YENEEA, per germline. CDR3: CASSLGGGQQETQYF. The CDR3 coding sequence is TGTGCCAGCAGCTTAGGGGGGGGACAACAGGAGACCCAGTACTTC.